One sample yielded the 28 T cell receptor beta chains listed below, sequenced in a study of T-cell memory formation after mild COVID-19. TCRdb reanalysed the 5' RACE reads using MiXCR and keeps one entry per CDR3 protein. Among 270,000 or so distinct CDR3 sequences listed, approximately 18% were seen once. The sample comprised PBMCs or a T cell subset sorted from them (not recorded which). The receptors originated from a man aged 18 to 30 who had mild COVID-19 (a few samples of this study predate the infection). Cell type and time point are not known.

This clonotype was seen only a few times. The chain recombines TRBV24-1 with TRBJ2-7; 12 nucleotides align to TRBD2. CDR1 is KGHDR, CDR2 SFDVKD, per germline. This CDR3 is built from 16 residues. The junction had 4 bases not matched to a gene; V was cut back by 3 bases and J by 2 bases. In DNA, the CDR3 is TGTGCCACCAGTGATCGGACTAGCGGGACCACCTACGAGCAGTACGTC. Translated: CATSDRTSGTTYEQYV.

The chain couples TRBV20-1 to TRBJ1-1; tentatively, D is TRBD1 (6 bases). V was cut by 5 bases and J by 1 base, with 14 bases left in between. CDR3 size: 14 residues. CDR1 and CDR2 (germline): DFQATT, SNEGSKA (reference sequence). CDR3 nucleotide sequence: TGCAGTGCTGCCACAGGGTGGACGAACACTGAAGCTTTCTTT. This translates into CSAATGWTNTEAFF.

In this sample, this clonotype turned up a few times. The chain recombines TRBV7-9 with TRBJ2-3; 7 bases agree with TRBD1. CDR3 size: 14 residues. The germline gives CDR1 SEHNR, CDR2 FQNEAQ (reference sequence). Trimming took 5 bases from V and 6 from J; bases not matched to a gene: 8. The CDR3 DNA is TGTGCCAGCAGCCTAGACAGGGAAGTGGATACGCAGTATTTT. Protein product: CASSLDREVDTQYF.

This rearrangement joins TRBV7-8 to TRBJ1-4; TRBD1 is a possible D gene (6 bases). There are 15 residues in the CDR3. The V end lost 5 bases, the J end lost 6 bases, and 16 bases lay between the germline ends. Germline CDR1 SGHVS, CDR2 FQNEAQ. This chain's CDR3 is CASSRGQPLYEKLFF. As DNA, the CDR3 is TGTGCCAGCAGCAGAGGACAGCCGTTATATGAAAAACTGTTTTTT.

The CDR3 DNA is TGCGCCAGCAGCCCAACCCCGGGGATAGATACGCAGTATTTT. Its translation is CASSPTPGIDTQYF. The genes are TRBV4-3 and TRBJ2-3, with D tentatively TRBD2 (5 bases). V was pared by 4 bases and J by 5 bases, with 13 bases between. In germline, CDR1 is LGHNA, CDR2 YSLEER. The CDR3 is 14 residues long.

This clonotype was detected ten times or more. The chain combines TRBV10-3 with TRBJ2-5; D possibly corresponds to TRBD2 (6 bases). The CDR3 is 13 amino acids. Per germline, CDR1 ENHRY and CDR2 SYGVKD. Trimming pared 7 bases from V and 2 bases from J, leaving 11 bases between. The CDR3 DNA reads TGTGCCATCACCCGGGACTTACAAGAGACCCAGTACTTC. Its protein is CAITRDLQETQYF.

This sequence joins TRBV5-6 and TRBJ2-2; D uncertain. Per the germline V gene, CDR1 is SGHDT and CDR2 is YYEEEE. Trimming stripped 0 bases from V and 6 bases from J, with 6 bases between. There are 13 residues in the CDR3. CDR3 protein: CASSLARPGELFF. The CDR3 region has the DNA TGTGCCAGCAGCTTGGCCAGGCCCGGGGAGCTGTTTTTT.

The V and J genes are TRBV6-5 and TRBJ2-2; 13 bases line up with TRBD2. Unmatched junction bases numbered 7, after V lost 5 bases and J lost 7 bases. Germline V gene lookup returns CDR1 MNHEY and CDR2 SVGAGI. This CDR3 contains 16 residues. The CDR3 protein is CASSQTSGGAGGELFF. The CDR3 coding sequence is TGTGCCAGCAGTCAAACTAGCGGGGGGGCCGGCGGGGAGCTGTTTTTT.

The CDR3 sequence: CSVLGDRGVPTTDTQYF. CDR3 sequence (DNA): TGCAGCGTCCTGGGGGACAGGGGGGTTCCCACCACAGATACGCAGTATTTT. V and J are TRBV29-1 and TRBJ2-3; 11 bases fit TRBD1. The V gene's germline CDR1 is SQVTM and CDR2 ANQGSEA. The CDR3 spans 17 residues. The ends lost 6 bases at V and 2 bases at J; junction bases unmatched: 13.

The CDR3, as DNA: TGTGCCAGCAGCGGCCCCCTGGCCTCCTACAATGAGCAGTTCTTC. Its protein is CASSGPLASYNEQFF. The V gene is TRBV2, the J gene TRBJ2-1, with D unresolved. CDR1 is SNHLY and CDR2 is FYNNEI in the germline V gene. The CDR3 sequence is 15 residues long. The V gene lost 6 bases and the J gene lost 0 bases, with 12 bases spanning the gap.

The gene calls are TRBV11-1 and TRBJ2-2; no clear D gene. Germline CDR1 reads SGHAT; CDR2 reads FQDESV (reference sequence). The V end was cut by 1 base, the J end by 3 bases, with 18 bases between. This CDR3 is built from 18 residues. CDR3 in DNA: TGTGCCAGCAGCTTAGTTATTGGGGTATCAGCCGACACCGGGGAGCTGTTTTTT. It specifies CASSLVIGVSADTGELFF.

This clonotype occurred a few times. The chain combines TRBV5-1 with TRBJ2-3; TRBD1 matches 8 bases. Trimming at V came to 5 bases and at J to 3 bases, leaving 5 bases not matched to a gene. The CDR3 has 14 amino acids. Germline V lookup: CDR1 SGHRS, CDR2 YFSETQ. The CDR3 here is CASSYGQGTDTQYF. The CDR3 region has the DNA TGCGCCAGCAGTTATGGACAGGGTACAGATACGCAGTATTTT.

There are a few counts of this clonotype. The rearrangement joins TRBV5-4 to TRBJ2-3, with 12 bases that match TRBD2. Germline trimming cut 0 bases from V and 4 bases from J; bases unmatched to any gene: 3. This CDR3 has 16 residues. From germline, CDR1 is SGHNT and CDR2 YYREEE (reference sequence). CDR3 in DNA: TGTGCCAGCAGCTTGGGACTAGCGGGGGCGGCAGATACGCAGTATTTT. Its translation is CASSLGLAGAADTQYF.

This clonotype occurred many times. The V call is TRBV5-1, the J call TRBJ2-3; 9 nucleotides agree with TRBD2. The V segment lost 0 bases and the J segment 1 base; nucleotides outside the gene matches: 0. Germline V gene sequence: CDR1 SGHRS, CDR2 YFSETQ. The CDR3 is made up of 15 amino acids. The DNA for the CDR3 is TGCGCCAGCAGCTTGGTAGCGGGGGGCACAGATACGCAGTATTTT. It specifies CASSLVAGGTDTQYF.

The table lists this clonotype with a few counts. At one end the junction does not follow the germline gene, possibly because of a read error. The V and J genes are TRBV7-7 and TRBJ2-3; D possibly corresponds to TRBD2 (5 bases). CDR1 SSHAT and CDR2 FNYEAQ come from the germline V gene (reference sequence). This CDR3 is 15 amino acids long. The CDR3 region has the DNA TGTGCTAGCAGCCCTTCCAGCGGAAGCACAGATACGCAGTATTTT. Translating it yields CASSPSSGSTDTQYF.

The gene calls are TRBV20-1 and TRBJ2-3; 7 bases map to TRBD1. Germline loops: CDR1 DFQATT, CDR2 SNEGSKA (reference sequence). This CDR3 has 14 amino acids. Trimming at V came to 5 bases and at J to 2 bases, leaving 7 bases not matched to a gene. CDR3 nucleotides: TGCAGTGCTCTGGTACAGGGGTTCACAGATACGCAGTATTTT. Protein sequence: CSALVQGFTDTQYF.

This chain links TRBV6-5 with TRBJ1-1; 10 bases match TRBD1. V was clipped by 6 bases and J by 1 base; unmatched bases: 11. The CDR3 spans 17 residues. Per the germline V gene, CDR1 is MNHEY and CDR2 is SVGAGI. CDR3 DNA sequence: TGTGCCAGCAGGCGCGGGACAGGGGTTCTTCAGAACACTGAAGCTTTCTTT. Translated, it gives CASRRGTGVLQNTEAFF.

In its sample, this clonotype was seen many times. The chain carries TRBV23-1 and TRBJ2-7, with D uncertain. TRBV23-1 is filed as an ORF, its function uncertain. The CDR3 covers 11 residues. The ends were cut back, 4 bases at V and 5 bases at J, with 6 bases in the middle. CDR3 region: CASSRKDEQYV. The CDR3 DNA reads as TGCGCCAGCAGTCGGAAGGACGAGCAGTACGTC.

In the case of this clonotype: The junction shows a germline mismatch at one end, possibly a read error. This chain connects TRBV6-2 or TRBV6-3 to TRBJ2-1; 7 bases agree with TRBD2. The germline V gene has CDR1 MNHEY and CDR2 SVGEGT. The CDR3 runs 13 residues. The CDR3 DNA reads TGTGCCAGCAGTTACTTGGTGGCGGGAGAGCAGGTCTTC. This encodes CASSYLVAGEQVF.

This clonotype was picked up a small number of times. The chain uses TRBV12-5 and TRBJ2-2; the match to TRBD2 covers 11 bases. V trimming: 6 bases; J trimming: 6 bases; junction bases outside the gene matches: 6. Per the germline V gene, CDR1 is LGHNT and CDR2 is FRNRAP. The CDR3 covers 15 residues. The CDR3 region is CASGGTSGVPGELFF. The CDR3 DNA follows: TGTGCTAGTGGCGGGACTAGCGGTGTCCCCGGGGAGCTGTTTTTT.

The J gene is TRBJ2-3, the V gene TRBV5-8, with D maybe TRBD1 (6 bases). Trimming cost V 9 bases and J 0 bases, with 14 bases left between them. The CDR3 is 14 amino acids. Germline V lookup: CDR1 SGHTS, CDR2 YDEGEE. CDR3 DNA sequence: TGTGCCACCCCCCGGGACACTAGCACAGATACGCAGTATTTT. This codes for CATPRDTSTDTQYF.

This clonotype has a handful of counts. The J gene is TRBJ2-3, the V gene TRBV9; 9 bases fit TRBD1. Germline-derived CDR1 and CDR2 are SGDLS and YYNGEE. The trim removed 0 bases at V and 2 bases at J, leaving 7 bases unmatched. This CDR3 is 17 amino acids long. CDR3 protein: CASSVAVWDRDTDTQYF. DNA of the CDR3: TGTGCCAGCAGCGTAGCTGTGTGGGACAGGGACACAGATACGCAGTATTTT.

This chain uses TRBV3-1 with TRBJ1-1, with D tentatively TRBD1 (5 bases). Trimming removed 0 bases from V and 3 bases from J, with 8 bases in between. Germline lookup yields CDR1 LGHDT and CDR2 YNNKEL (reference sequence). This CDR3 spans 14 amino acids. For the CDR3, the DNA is TGTGCCAGCAGCCAAGAAGGGGTTTACACTGAAGCTTTCTTT. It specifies CASSQEGVYTEAFF.

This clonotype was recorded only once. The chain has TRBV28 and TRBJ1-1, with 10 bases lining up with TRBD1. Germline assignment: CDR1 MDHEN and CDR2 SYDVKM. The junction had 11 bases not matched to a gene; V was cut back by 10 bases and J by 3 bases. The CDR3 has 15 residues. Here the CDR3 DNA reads TGTGCCATTAGAGAAGACAGGGGGCATGACACTGAAGCTTTCTTT. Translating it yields CAIREDRGHDTEAFF.

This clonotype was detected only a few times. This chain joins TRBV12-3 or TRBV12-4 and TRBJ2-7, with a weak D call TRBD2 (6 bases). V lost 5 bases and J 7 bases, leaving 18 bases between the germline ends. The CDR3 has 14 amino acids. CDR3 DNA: TGTGCCAGCAGTCCCCGGTGGGGGGAGGCAGAGCAGTACTTC. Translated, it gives CASSPRWGEAEQYF.

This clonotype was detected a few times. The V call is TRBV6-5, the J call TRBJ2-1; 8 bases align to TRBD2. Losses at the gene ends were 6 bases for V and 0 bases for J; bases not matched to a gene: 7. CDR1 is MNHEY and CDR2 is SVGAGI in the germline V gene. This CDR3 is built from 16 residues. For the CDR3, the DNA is TGTGCCAGCAGGGGGCCGGGACTAGGCTCCTACAATGAGCAGTTCTTC. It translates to CASRGPGLGSYNEQFF.

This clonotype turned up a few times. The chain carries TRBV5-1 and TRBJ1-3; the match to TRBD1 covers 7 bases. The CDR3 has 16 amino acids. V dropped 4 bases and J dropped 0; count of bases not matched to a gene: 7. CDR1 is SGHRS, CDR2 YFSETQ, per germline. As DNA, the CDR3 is TGCGCCAGCAGCGAGGGACAGATCCACTCTGGAAACACCATATATTTT. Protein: CASSEGQIHSGNTIYF.

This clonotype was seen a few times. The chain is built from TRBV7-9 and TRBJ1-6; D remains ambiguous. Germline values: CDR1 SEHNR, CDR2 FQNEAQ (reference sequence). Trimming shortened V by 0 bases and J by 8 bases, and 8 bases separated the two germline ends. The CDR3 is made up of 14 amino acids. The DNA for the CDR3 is TGTGCCAGCAGCTTAGCAGGTGCTGATTCACCCCTCCACTTT. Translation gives CASSLAGADSPLHF.